Below, 9 T cell receptor beta chains from the same sample are listed, as sequenced in a study of tumor-infiltrating lymphocytes in primary liver carcinoma. Using a constant-region primer together with ProtoScript II reverse transcriptase, TCR beta cDNA was made from 500 to 650 ng of total RNA. Slightly modified ARM-PCR with three nested multiplex PCR rounds yielded TCR beta libraries. Running roughly 10 cycles apiece, the first two PCR rounds relied on TRBV1-TRBV30 forward primers together with a C-beta reverse primer. TCRdb reprocessed the multiplex PCR reads with MiXCR, giving one entry per CDR3 protein. This sample carries about 64,000 distinct CDR3 sequences, over 60% of them seen once, and the ten largest clones take around 44%. Each 20-30 mg portion of unsorted bulk tissue served as the source for co-extraction of RNA and DNA. The sample was liver tumor tissue from sampling region 4. The subset here: tumor region T4, right-lateral pole. The receptors shown here come from a man aged 40-49 years with primary liver carcinoma and hepatitis B virus infection.

Points on this clonotype: This may be a read error, as it is one base from a much larger clone. The V gene is TRBV30, the J gene TRBJ2-1; D is perhaps TRBD2 (5 bases). CDR1 is GTSNPN, CDR2 SVGIG, per germline (reference sequence). The CDR3 contains 18 residues. The CDR3 here is CAWSGPLLALSSCNEQFF. Here the CDR3 DNA reads TGTGCCTGGAGTGGGCCCCTCTTAGCGCTGAGCTCCTGCAATGAGCAGTTCTTC.

This clonotype was seen many times. The chain uses TRBV19 and TRBJ2-1; 8 bases fit TRBD2. This CDR3 spans 14 amino acids. The germline gives CDR1 LNHDA, CDR2 SQIVND (reference sequence). Trimming cost V 9 bases and J 8 bases; bases outside gene matches: 12. The CDR3 sequence is CASKLAVAAYEQFF. CDR3 sequence (DNA): TGTGCCAGCAAACTAGCGGTCGCCGCCTATGAGCAGTTCTTC.

As for this clonotype: This may stem from a read error, because a much larger clone lies one nucleotide away. The chain carries TRBV28 and TRBJ2-1; maybe TRBD2 (5 bases). With 6 bases removed from V and 0 bases from J, the gap between germline ends came to 12 bases. Germline CDR1 is MDHEN and CDR2 is SYDVKM. This CDR3 has 15 amino acids. DNA for the CDR3: TGTGCCAGCAGCCTAGAGAGCGGCTCCTACAATGAGCAGTTCTTC. Encoded protein: CASSLESGSYNEQFF.

This clonotype was found many times. CDR3 residues: CASSQLRTAGSGNTIYF. In nucleotides, the CDR3 is TGCGCCAGCAGCCAACTAAGGACAGCAGGTTCTGGAAACACCATATATTTT. The gene calls are TRBV4-1 and TRBJ1-3; tentatively, D is TRBD1 (6 bases). V lost 2 bases, J lost 1 base, and 15 bases lay in between. The V gene's germline CDR1 is MGHRA and CDR2 YSYEKL. CDR3 length: 17 residues.

Of note for this clonotype: Germline is not matched at one junction end, which may reflect a read error. The chain couples TRBV5-6 to TRBJ2-5; no clear D. Germline loops: CDR1 SGHDT, CDR2 YYEEEE. The CDR3 extends over 11 amino acids. For the CDR3, the DNA is TGTGCTAGCAGCATGGATGAGACCCAGTACTTC. Translation: CASSMDETQYF.

As concerns this clonotype: The junction differs from germline at one of its ends, possibly a read error. The V call is TRBV12-3 or TRBV12-4, the J call TRBJ2-1; 9 bases align to TRBD2. This CDR3 comprises 13 residues. CDR3 in DNA: TGTGCCAGCAGTTTACAGCTAGCGGGAATCTTTGTCTTC. Protein: CASSLQLAGIFVF.

As to this clonotype: A read error may produce the germline difference seen at one junction end. V and J are TRBV7-9 and TRBJ1-1; D remains ambiguous. This CDR3 has 14 amino acids. Germline loops: CDR1 SEHNR, CDR2 FQNEAQ (reference sequence). In DNA, the CDR3 is TGTGCCAGCGGCCCTAGCTCCGATGGCATTGAAACTTTCTTT. Translated: CASGPSSDGIETFF. The full variable domain, completed using reference TRBV7-9 and TRBJ1-1, is DTGVSQNPRHKITKRGQNVTFRCDPISEHNRLYWYRQTLGQGPEFLTYFQNEAQLEKSRLLSDRFSAERPKGSFSTLEIQRTEQGDSAMYLCASGPSSDGIETFFGQGTRLTVV.

This clonotype was seen once. An end of the junction differs from the germline gene, which may be a read error. The chain carries TRBV11-2 and TRBJ2-6; D may match TRBD1 or TRBD2 (5 bases each). The germline CDR1 and CDR2 sequences are SGHAT and FQNNGV. The CDR3 is 15 residues long. The CDR3 DNA reads TGTGCCACCCAGCGGCCACACTATGGGGCCAACGTCCCGACTTTC. Its translation: CATQRPHYGANVPTF.

With regard to this clonotype: A read error is possible here, since a much larger clone lies one base away. The chain has TRBV12-3 or TRBV12-4 and TRBJ2-1, with 10 bases fitting TRBD2. The CDR3 consists of 16 residues. This chain's CDR3 is CVSSLLGSGRGNEQFF. CDR3 bases: TGTGTCAGCAGCCTTCTAGGGAGCGGGAGGGGAAATGAGCAGTTCTTC.